The T cell receptor (beta chain) under discussion was sequenced for a study of cytomegalovirus exposure and HLA in healthy donors. Whole-study results and caveats: A later analysis reported that several of the most significant clusters appeared to be linked to common viral pathogens, among them Epstein-Barr virus.

CDR1 is LNHDA and CDR2 is SQIVND in the germline V gene (reference sequence). The CDR3 loop spans 14 amino acids. The J segment lost 7 bases and the V segment lost 7 bases, leaving 12 bases of the junction unmatched. A few counts support this clone. What it binds is unknown. With 60 Vbeta and 13 Jbeta primers, the PCR was carried out. Clones were sequenced by immunoSEQ multiplex PCR, and TCRdb holds only the in-frame ones, with some missing. The sample includes about 130,000 clones, 9.7% of them seen just once. This receptor was taken from a man between 50 and 59 years old in good health and CMV-seronegative. The chain is built from TRBV19 and TRBJ1-1; 7 positions agree with TRBD1. Sequences were obtained from PBMCs. In DNA, the CDR3 is TGTGCCAGTAAGCAAACAGGGGTCCGGAGTGAAGCTTTCTTT. Translating gives CASKQTGVRSEAFF.